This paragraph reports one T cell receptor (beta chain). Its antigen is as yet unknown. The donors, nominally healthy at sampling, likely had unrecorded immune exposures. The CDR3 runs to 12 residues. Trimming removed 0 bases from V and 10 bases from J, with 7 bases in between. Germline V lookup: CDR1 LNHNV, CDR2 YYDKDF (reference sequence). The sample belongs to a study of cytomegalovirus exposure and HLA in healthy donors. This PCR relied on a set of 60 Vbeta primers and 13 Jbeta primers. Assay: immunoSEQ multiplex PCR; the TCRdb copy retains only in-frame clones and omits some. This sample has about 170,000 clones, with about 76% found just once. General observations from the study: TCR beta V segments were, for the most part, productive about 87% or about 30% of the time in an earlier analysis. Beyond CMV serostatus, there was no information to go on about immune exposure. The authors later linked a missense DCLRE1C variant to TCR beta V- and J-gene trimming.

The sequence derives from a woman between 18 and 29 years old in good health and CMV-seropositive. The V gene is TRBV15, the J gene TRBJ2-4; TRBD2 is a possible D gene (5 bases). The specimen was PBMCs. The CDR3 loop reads CATSRDGEIQYF. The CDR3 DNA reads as TGTGCCACCAGCAGAGATGGGGAGATTCAGTACTTC.